Sequencing of this T cell receptor (beta chain) was carried out in a study of blood T cells in healthy people across ages. Peripheral blood was drawn, roughly 10 milliliters per donor. Every sample had a minimum of 7 million PBMCs isolated. With 5 bases removed from V and 4 bases from J, the gap between germline ends came to 14 bases. The germline V gene has CDR1 MNHEY and CDR2 SVGAGI. The CDR3 consists of 14 residues. A sample-barcoded 5' primer and a J-beta primer mix were used in a second PCR of roughly 6 to 11 cycles. MiXCR was run by TCRdb on the 5' RACE reads, yielding one entry per CDR3 protein. The data show roughly 1.5 million distinct CDR3 sequences, with approximately 42% seen just once and about 3.8% held by the top ten.

V is TRBV6-5 and J is TRBJ2-5, with D unclear. This receptor was obtained from a young woman in good health. The material sequenced was blood. CDR3 sequence (DNA): TGTGCCAGCAGTCAACTCGGCCCTCCAGAGACCCAGTACTTC. This sequence encodes CASSQLGPPETQYF.